This T cell receptor (beta chain) is drawn from a study of shared T cell receptors in the human thymus. TCRdb's table, derived via immunoSEQ multiplex PCR, lists solely in-frame clones and lacks some. The table shows over 350,000 clones, with around 95% occurring only once. This CDR3 has 13 amino acids. V was cut by 0 bases and J by 9 bases, with 10 bases left in between. Per the germline V gene, CDR1 is SGHRS and CDR2 is YFSETQ. The sequencing sample was made of thymocytes. This sequence joins TRBV5-1 and TRBJ2-1; D unresolved. The sequence was collected from a human donor. The CDR3 DNA reads as TGCGCCAGCAGCTTGGCAGTAGTAGGTGAGCAGTTCTTC. It specifies CASSLAVVGEQFF.